This is a list of T cell receptor beta chains from one sample in a study of technical replicates of blood from a few donors. Here immunoSEQ multiplex PCR was the method, and the copy in TCRdb shows in-frame clones only, minus some. The sample lists roughly 93,000 clones; roughly 96% were seen once. The sample was T cells isolated from PBMCs. Receptors originate from a human donor in good health. Both conserved end residues are part of each CDR3. Fields, in order: D gene, V gene, J gene, clone size, CDR3 DNA, CDR3 protein. D genes are given only for firm matches. Clone size is not always given. Where it is, it says once, few, many or a class for expanded clones.

D gene: .; V gene: TRBV2; J gene: TRBJ1-1; clone size: .; CDR3 DNA: TGTGCCAGCAGTGAGTTCGTCGGCATTCGGGACACTGAAGCTTTCTTT; CDR3 protein: CASSEFVGIRDTEAFF
D gene: .; V gene: TRBV7-9; J gene: TRBJ1-2; clone size: .; CDR3 DNA: TGTGCCAGCAGCCCAGGGTCCGACTATGGCTACACCTTC; CDR3 protein: CASSPGSDYGYTF
D gene: TRBD1; V gene: TRBV6-6; J gene: TRBJ1-1; clone size: .; CDR3 DNA: TGTGCCAGCAGTCCTTCCCGACAGGGGCCAGCTTTCTTT; CDR3 protein: CASSPSRQGPAFF
D gene: TRBD2; V gene: TRBV27; J gene: TRBJ2-5; clone size: .; CDR3 DNA: TGTGCCAGCCCTACCTGGATAGCGGGGGAGCAAGAGACCCAGTACTTC; CDR3 protein: CASPTWIAGEQETQYF
D gene: .; V gene: TRBV6-5; J gene: TRBJ2-1; clone size: .; CDR3 DNA: TGTGCCAGCAGTTACGAGGCCCCTTATCCTAATGAGCAGTTCTTC; CDR3 protein: CASSYEAPYPNEQFF
D gene: TRBD1; V gene: TRBV15; J gene: TRBJ2-2; clone size: .; CDR3 DNA: TGTGCCACCAGCAGAGCCCTTGACAGGGCGAACACCGGGGAGCTGTTTTTT; CDR3 protein: CATSRALDRANTGELFF
D gene: TRBD1; V gene: TRBV15; J gene: TRBJ1-1; clone size: once; CDR3 DNA: TGTGCCACCAGCAGAGGACAGGGGACTGAAGCTTTCTTT; CDR3 protein: CATSRGQGTEAFF
D gene: TRBD2; V gene: TRBV6-5; J gene: TRBJ2-7; clone size: once; CDR3 DNA: TGTGCCAGCAGTGCACTAGCGGGATCCTACGAGCAGTACTTC; CDR3 protein: CASSALAGSYEQYF
D gene: .; V gene: TRBV27; J gene: TRBJ1-2; clone size: .; CDR3 DNA: TGTGCCAGCAGTTTCCTACTACCCCCCTGGGGCTACACCTTC; CDR3 protein: CASSFLLPPWGYTF
D gene: .; V gene: TRBV7-2; J gene: TRBJ1-5; clone size: once; CDR3 DNA: TGTGCCAGCAGCTTGGGGGCCAATCAGCCCCAGCATTTT; CDR3 protein: CASSLGANQPQHF
D gene: TRBD1; V gene: TRBV5-1; J gene: TRBJ2-1; clone size: .; CDR3 DNA: TGCGCCAGCGGCCGGGACAGCTCCTACAATGAGCAGTTCTTC; CDR3 protein: CASGRDSSYNEQFF
D gene: TRBD2; V gene: TRBV5-1; J gene: TRBJ2-7; clone size: .; CDR3 DNA: TGCGCCAGCAGCACGCAAGCTAGCGGGGCCTCCTACGAGCAGTACTTC; CDR3 protein: CASSTQASGASYEQYF
D gene: .; V gene: TRBV6-5; J gene: TRBJ2-7; clone size: .; CDR3 DNA: TGTGCCAGCAGCTTTAGCGGCCACGGGGAGCAGTACTTC; CDR3 protein: CASSFSGHGEQYF
D gene: .; V gene: TRBV4-1; J gene: TRBJ1-5; clone size: .; CDR3 DNA: TGCGCCAGCAGCCAAGATCTGGGGGGGGGAGGAAATCAGCCCCAGCATTTT; CDR3 protein: CASSQDLGGGGNQPQHF
D gene: .; V gene: TRBV5-4; J gene: TRBJ1-1; clone size: .; CDR3 DNA: TGTGCCAGCAGCTTGCAGTCGATGAACACTGAAGCTTTCTTT; CDR3 protein: CASSLQSMNTEAFF
D gene: .; V gene: TRBV7-3; J gene: TRBJ2-5; clone size: .; CDR3 DNA: TGTGCCAGCAGAAAGACAGTCCAAGAGACCCAGTACTTC; CDR3 protein: CASRKTVQETQYF
D gene: .; V gene: TRBV18; J gene: TRBJ1-5; clone size: .; CDR3 DNA: TGTGCCAGCTCACCGCTTAGGAAAGGGAGGGCACCCAATCAGCCCCAGCATTTT; CDR3 protein: CASSPLRKGRAPNQPQHF
D gene: .; V gene: TRBV30; J gene: TRBJ1-5; clone size: .; CDR3 DNA: TGTGCCTGGAGTTCGAAGGGACTGTACAATCAGCCCCAGCATTTT; CDR3 protein: CAWSSKGLYNQPQHF
D gene: .; V gene: TRBV6-6; J gene: TRBJ1-4; clone size: .; CDR3 DNA: TGTGCCACTCTGGGGGGGAATGAAAAACTGTTTTTT; CDR3 protein: CATLGGNEKLFF
D gene: .; V gene: TRBV27; J gene: TRBJ2-7; clone size: .; CDR3 DNA: TGTGCCAGCAGTTTTTTGCAAGTAGCGCCTTACGAGCAGTACTTC; CDR3 protein: CASSFLQVAPYEQYF
D gene: .; V gene: TRBV5-4; J gene: TRBJ2-3; clone size: .; CDR3 DNA: TGTGCCAGCAGCACTCTTGGGGCAGGGGAGCAAGATACGCAGTATTTT; CDR3 protein: CASSTLGAGEQDTQYF
D gene: .; V gene: TRBV6-5; J gene: TRBJ1-5; clone size: .; CDR3 DNA: TGTGCCAGCAGGGACAGAGTTTATAGCAATCAGCCCCAGCATTTT; CDR3 protein: CASRDRVYSNQPQHF
D gene: .; V gene: TRBV28; J gene: TRBJ2-7; clone size: .; CDR3 DNA: TGTGCCAGCAGTCCCGGTTACCTACAGTACTTC; CDR3 protein: CASSPGYLQYF
D gene: TRBD1; V gene: TRBV9; J gene: TRBJ2-2; clone size: .; CDR3 DNA: TGTGCCAGCAGCTTTAAGACAGGGACACCGCGAGAGACCGGGGAGCTGTTTTTT; CDR3 protein: CASSFKTGTPRETGELFF
D gene: .; V gene: TRBV5-1; J gene: TRBJ2-7; clone size: .; CDR3 DNA: TGCGCCAGCAGCTTGACTAACTACGAGCAGTACTTC; CDR3 protein: CASSLTNYEQYF
D gene: .; V gene: TRBV2; J gene: TRBJ2-3; clone size: .; CDR3 DNA: TGTGCCAGCAGTGTGATAAGGAGGGGAGGAACCTTCACAGATACGCAGTATTTT; CDR3 protein: CASSVIRRGGTFTDTQYF
D gene: .; V gene: TRBV7-9; J gene: TRBJ2-7; clone size: once; CDR3 DNA: TGTGCCAGCAGCGACTATCGAAGTCGAGGGTTCACCTACGAGCAGTACTTC; CDR3 protein: CASSDYRSRGFTYEQYF
D gene: TRBD2; V gene: TRBV6-6; J gene: TRBJ2-7; clone size: .; CDR3 DNA: TGTGCCAGCAGTGCGGGACTAGTCGTCGAGCAGTACTTC; CDR3 protein: CASSAGLVVEQYF
D gene: .; V gene: TRBV29-1; J gene: TRBJ2-3; clone size: .; CDR3 DNA: TGCAGCGTTGACACCGGCAGGAATACGCAGTATTTT; CDR3 protein: CSVDTGRNTQYF
D gene: .; V gene: TRBV2; J gene: TRBJ2-7; clone size: .; CDR3 DNA: TGTGCCAGCAGTGTTCCAGGGGACTACGAGCAGTACTTC; CDR3 protein: CASSVPGDYEQYF
D gene: TRBD1; V gene: TRBV14; J gene: TRBJ1-3; clone size: .; CDR3 DNA: TGTGCCAGCAGCCGTCGGACAGGGGAGGTTAACACCATATATTTT; CDR3 protein: CASSRRTGEVNTIYF
D gene: TRBD1; V gene: TRBV6-5; J gene: TRBJ2-5; clone size: .; CDR3 DNA: TGTGCCAGCAGTATCAGGGGGCTGGAGACCCAGTACTTC; CDR3 protein: CASSIRGLETQYF
D gene: TRBD2; V gene: TRBV10-2; J gene: TRBJ2-3; clone size: once; CDR3 DNA: TGCGCCAGCAGTACTAGCGGGAGGACAGATACGCAGTATTTT; CDR3 protein: CASSTSGRTDTQYF
D gene: .; V gene: TRBV2; J gene: TRBJ1-1; clone size: .; CDR3 DNA: TGTGCCAGCAGTGAACAGACAGGTGCTGAAGCTTTCTTT; CDR3 protein: CASSEQTGAEAFF
D gene: .; V gene: TRBV2; J gene: TRBJ1-3; clone size: once; CDR3 DNA: TGTGCCAGCAGTGTCGGAGGTTTTGCTGGAAACACCATATATTTT; CDR3 protein: CASSVGGFAGNTIYF
D gene: .; V gene: TRBV6-1; J gene: TRBJ1-4; clone size: .; CDR3 DNA: TGTGCCAGCAGCGCGTCGGGGGAAAAACTGTTTTTT; CDR3 protein: CASSASGEKLFF
D gene: .; V gene: TRBV7-6; J gene: TRBJ2-7; clone size: .; CDR3 DNA: TGTGCCAGCAGCTTCCTAATCTACGAGCAGTACTTC; CDR3 protein: CASSFLIYEQYF
D gene: .; V gene: TRBV28; J gene: TRBJ2-3; clone size: .; CDR3 DNA: TGTGCCAGCAGGAGAGGAGCTACAGATACGCAGTATTTT; CDR3 protein: CASRRGATDTQYF
D gene: TRBD2; V gene: TRBV4-1; J gene: TRBJ2-7; clone size: .; CDR3 DNA: TGCGCCAGCAGCCAAGGGGGCTGGTTTGGGGAGGGTGAAGGGCGCGGCGAGCAGTACTTC; CDR3 protein: CASSQGGWFGEGEGRGEQYF
D gene: .; V gene: TRBV28; J gene: TRBJ1-5; clone size: once; CDR3 DNA: TGTGCCAGCAGTTTATTAAGTCGGTCCACTTTCTATAGCAATCAGCCCCAGCATTTT; CDR3 protein: CASSLLSRSTFYSNQPQHF
D gene: TRBD2; V gene: TRBV7-3; J gene: TRBJ2-2; clone size: .; CDR3 DNA: TGTGCCAGCAGCTTAGGTCCGGGGGGTAACACCGGGGAGCTGTTTTTT; CDR3 protein: CASSLGPGGNTGELFF
D gene: TRBD2; V gene: TRBV18; J gene: TRBJ2-2; clone size: once; CDR3 DNA: TGTGCCAGCTCACTATATAGCGGGATAAACACCGGGGAGCTGTTTTTT; CDR3 protein: CASSLYSGINTGELFF
D gene: TRBD1; V gene: TRBV19; J gene: TRBJ1-5; clone size: .; CDR3 DNA: TGTGCCAGTAGTATCGCTCGTCCCGGGACAGGGGCCAGCAATCAGCCCCAGCATTTT; CDR3 protein: CASSIARPGTGASNQPQHF
D gene: TRBD1; V gene: TRBV28; J gene: TRBJ1-5; clone size: once; CDR3 DNA: TGTGCCAGCAGTCGACAGGGGGCGGGCAATCAGCCCCAGCATTTT; CDR3 protein: CASSRQGAGNQPQHF
D gene: .; V gene: TRBV7-2; J gene: TRBJ1-1; clone size: few; CDR3 DNA: TGTGCCAGCAGCTTACACGGGATGAACACTGAAGCTTTCTTT; CDR3 protein: CASSLHGMNTEAFF
D gene: TRBD1; V gene: TRBV28; J gene: TRBJ1-1; clone size: .; CDR3 DNA: TGTGCCAGCAGTTTGAGAGGGGGCCTCCCCGGGGAGGCTTTCTTT; CDR3 protein: CASSLRGGLPGEAFF
D gene: .; V gene: TRBV13; J gene: TRBJ1-3; clone size: once; CDR3 DNA: TGTGCCAGCAGCGCCCTTACCGAGGCTGGGGGAAACACCATATATTTT; CDR3 protein: CASSALTEAGGNTIYF
D gene: TRBD1; V gene: TRBV7-9; J gene: TRBJ1-2; clone size: .; CDR3 DNA: TGTGCCAGCAGGGGGACAGAGAAATATGGCTACACCTTC; CDR3 protein: CASRGTEKYGYTF
D gene: .; V gene: TRBV4-1; J gene: TRBJ2-1; clone size: once; CDR3 DNA: TGCGCCAGCAGCTCCCTTGGCAGGGCCGGATACAATGAGCAGTTCTTC; CDR3 protein: CASSSLGRAGYNEQFF
D gene: .; V gene: TRBV28; J gene: TRBJ1-2; clone size: .; CDR3 DNA: TGTGCCAGCTATGATCAGGGGAATTCTAACTATGGCTACACCTTC; CDR3 protein: CASYDQGNSNYGYTF
D gene: .; V gene: TRBV7-9; J gene: TRBJ2-1; clone size: .; CDR3 DNA: TGTGCCAGCAGCTTAGACAGGGCAGGAGATGAGCAGTTCTTC; CDR3 protein: CASSLDRAGDEQFF
D gene: .; V gene: TRBV7-9; J gene: TRBJ1-3; clone size: .; CDR3 DNA: TGTGCCAGCAGCTTAACCCTGGACAGCTCTGGAAACACCATATATTTT; CDR3 protein: CASSLTLDSSGNTIYF
D gene: TRBD2; V gene: TRBV4-2; J gene: TRBJ2-3; clone size: .; CDR3 DNA: TGTGCCAGCAGCCAAAGGCTAGCGGGACCGAACACAGATACGCAGTATTTT; CDR3 protein: CASSQRLAGPNTDTQYF